The 29 T cell receptor beta chains reported below all come from one sample, sequenced in a study of blood T cell repertoires in COVID-19. The data were produced by immunoSEQ multiplex PCR, yet TCRdb's version contains in-frame clones alone and is incomplete. The sample gives 150,000 to 190,000 clones, more than 85% of which show up once; roughly 2.2% is in the top ten. Sequences were obtained from peripheral blood. The receptor source for this set is a woman in her 70s with acute or convalescent COVID-19.

The V and J genes are TRBV7-9 and TRBJ2-3, with TRBD2 matching 7 bases. Trimming took 2 bases from V and 6 from J; bases not matched to a gene: 5. This CDR3 comprises 14 residues. Germline lookup yields CDR1 SEHNR and CDR2 FQNEAQ (reference sequence). The CDR3: CASSLTRGMDTQYF. For the CDR3, the DNA is TGTGCCAGCAGCTTAACGCGGGGGATGGATACGCAGTATTTT.

CDR3 protein: CASRPGQLEAFF. The CDR3 DNA sequence: TGTGCCAGCAGGCCCGGACAGCTGGAAGCTTTCTTT. The rearrangement links TRBV6-5 to TRBJ1-1; D might be TRBD1 (6 bases). Between the trimmed V and J ends, which lost 6 bases and 8 bases, there was a span of 13 bases. Germline V gene data show CDR1 as MNHEY and CDR2 as SVGAGI. This CDR3 is 12 amino acids long.

This clone is a singleton in its sample. The J gene is TRBJ1-3, the V gene TRBV6-5, with TRBD1 identical over 7 bases. Unmatched junction bases numbered 6, after V lost 6 bases and J lost 1 base. Germline V CDR1 and CDR2: MNHEY, SVGAGI. The CDR3 length is 15 residues. Written as DNA, the CDR3 is TGTGCCAGCAGATTGACAGGGACGTCTGGAAACACCATATATTTT. Its translation is CASRLTGTSGNTIYF.

The chain couples TRBV28 to TRBJ1-1, with D possibly matching TRBD1 (5 bases). CDR1 is MDHEN, CDR2 SYDVKM, per germline. Trimming stripped 8 bases from V and 0 bases from J, with 25 bases between. The CDR3 runs 18 residues. CDR3 in amino acids: CASRNLLIGGRMNTEAFF. The CDR3 DNA reads TGTGCCAGCCGAAATCTACTGATCGGGGGTCGCATGAACACTGAAGCTTTCTTT.

The V call is TRBV6-6, the J call TRBJ1-4; 7 bases are a match to TRBD1. The CDR3 has 15 amino acids. Trimming removed 2 bases from V and 4 bases from J; junction bases left unmatched: 4. Germline lookup yields CDR1 MNHNY and CDR2 SVGAGI (reference sequence). The CDR3 sequence: CASSYTTGFNEKLFF. The CDR3 nucleotides read TGTGCCAGCAGTTACACGACAGGGTTTAATGAAAAACTGTTTTTT.

The genes are TRBV7-9 and TRBJ2-2; D unclear. CDR3 length: 15 amino acids. CDR1 is SEHNR and CDR2 is FQNEAQ in the germline V gene (reference sequence). The V end was cut by 2 bases, the J end by 5 bases, with 12 bases between. CDR3 sequence (DNA): TGTGCCAGCAGCTTAAGTCTCAGTTTGACCGGGGAGCTGTTTTTT. It yields the protein CASSLSLSLTGELFF.

This clone has only a few counts. The chain combines TRBV7-9 with TRBJ2-3; the D gene is possibly TRBD2 (5 bases). V shed 5 bases and J shed 4 bases, with 10 bases lying between them. Germline CDR1 reads SEHNR; CDR2 reads FQNEAQ (reference sequence). This CDR3 has 13 amino acids. The CDR3 DNA is TGTGCCAGCAGCCACACAGCGGCAGATACGCAGTATTTT. Encoded protein: CASSHTAADTQYF. Full variable domain (remainder filled in from reference TRBV7-9 and TRBJ2-3): DTGVSQNPRHKITKRGQNVTFRCDPISEHNRLYWYRQTLGQGPEFLTYFQNEAQLEKSRLLSDRFSAERPKGSFSTLEIQRTEQGDSAMYLCASSHTAADTQYFGPGTRLTVL.

This rearrangement joins TRBV7-2 to TRBJ1-2; TRBD1 aligns across 9 bases. Germline CDR1 reads SGHTA; CDR2 reads FQGNSA. The CDR3 loop spans 15 amino acids. V shed 2 bases, J shed 4 bases, and the junction held 5 bases outside the gene matches. In DNA form, the CDR3 reads TGTGCCAGCAGCTTAAGTGGGACAGGGATCTATGGCTACACCTTC. Its protein is CASSLSGTGIYGYTF.

V is TRBV7-2 and J is TRBJ2-6, with D possibly being TRBD1 (5 bases). Trimming removed 7 bases from V and 1 base from J, with 14 bases in between. The CDR3 totals 16 residues. Germline loops: CDR1 SGHTA, CDR2 FQGNSA. The CDR3 nucleotides are TGTGCCAGCAATCCAGGGCTGTTTTCTGGGGCCAACGTCCTGACTTTC. Protein product: CASNPGLFSGANVLTF.

The V call is TRBV9, the J call TRBJ2-3, with D possibly TRBD1 on 6 matching bases. The V gene's germline CDR1 is SGDLS and CDR2 YYNGEE. The V end was cut by 4 bases, the J end by 0 bases, with 18 bases between. The CDR3 has 17 residues. CDR3 sequence reads: CASSTRGQSPSTDTQYF. The CDR3 nucleotides are TGTGCCAGCAGCACTAGAGGACAGTCACCTAGCACAGATACGCAGTATTTT.

The CDR3 reads CASSLASVGTGLGDTQYF. The DNA for the CDR3 is TGTGCCAGCAGCTTAGCTTCTGTGGGGACAGGGCTGGGAGATACGCAGTATTTT. The chain uses TRBV11-2 and TRBJ2-3; 9 nucleotides agree with TRBD1. This CDR3 is 18 amino acids long. V lost 1 base and J lost 5; bases outside the gene matches: 13. Per the germline V gene, CDR1 is SGHAT and CDR2 is FQNNGV.

The chain joins TRBV24-1 to TRBJ2-3; 8 nucleotides match TRBD2. CDR1 KGHDR and CDR2 SFDVKD come from the germline V gene. The CDR3 runs to 16 residues. V shed 4 bases, J shed 0 bases, and the junction held 5 bases outside the gene matches. In DNA, the CDR3 is TGTGCCACCAGTGACCGGGGGGGCCCTAGCACAGATACGCAGTATTTT. Encoded protein: CATSDRGGPSTDTQYF.

J is TRBJ1-5 and V is TRBV27, with D unresolved. V lost 5 bases to trimming and J lost 7 bases, with 18 bases between them. This CDR3 contains 15 residues. The germline V gene encodes CDR1 MNHEY and CDR2 SMNVEV (reference sequence). CDR3 residues: CASSPKRGDVQPQHF. The CDR3 region has the DNA TGTGCCAGCAGTCCCAAGCGGGGAGATGTACAGCCCCAGCATTTT.

This clone occurred a few times. This chain connects TRBV7-2 to TRBJ1-2, with TRBD1 matching 9 bases. The CDR3 sequence is 15 residues long. The ends lost 6 bases at V and 7 bases at J; junction bases unmatched: 12. The germline CDR1 and CDR2 sequences are SGHTA and FQGNSA. CDR3 DNA sequence: TGTGCCAGCAGTTATACTACAGGGGGCCGGGGTGGCTACACCTTC. Amino acid sequence: CASSYTTGGRGGYTF.

The rearrangement uses TRBV5-8 and TRBJ2-1, with 8 bases lining up with TRBD1. The CDR3 runs to 16 residues. Germline CDR1 reads SGHTS; CDR2 reads YDEGEE. Trimming took 6 bases from V and 0 from J; bases not matched to a gene: 8. CDR3 residues: CASTISGTGSYNEQFF. DNA of the CDR3: TGTGCCAGCACCATTTCCGGGACAGGCTCCTACAATGAGCAGTTCTTC.

The chain is built from TRBV7-2 and TRBJ2-1; 14 bases match TRBD2. Germline V lookup: CDR1 SGHTA, CDR2 FQGNSA. The CDR3 loop spans 19 amino acids. V lost 5 bases and J lost 6; bases outside the gene matches: 15. CDR3: CASSPVNPGLAGVGNEQFF. The DNA of the CDR3 is TGTGCCAGCAGCCCCGTCAACCCGGGACTAGCGGGGGTGGGCAATGAGCAGTTCTTC.

The CDR3 loop reads CASSLEQVNYGYTF. CDR3 nucleotide sequence: TGTGCCAGCAGCCTCGAACAGGTTAACTATGGCTACACCTTC. The J gene is TRBJ1-2, the V gene TRBV7-2; D is possibly TRBD1 (5 bases). This CDR3 contains 14 residues. Germline CDR1 SGHTA, CDR2 FQGNSA. Deletions cut 5 bases from V and 1 base from J, with 11 bases between.

This clone was seen a single time. This rearrangement joins TRBV2 to TRBJ2-1, with 12 bases aligning to TRBD2. CDR3 length: 14 residues. J gave up 5 bases and V 6 bases, and 2 bases lay outside the gene matches. In germline, CDR1 is SNHLY, CDR2 FYNNEI. The chain's CDR3 is CASRTSGGNNEQFF. In DNA, the CDR3 is TGTGCCAGCAGGACTAGCGGGGGAAACAATGAGCAGTTCTTC.

The chain couples TRBV5-1 to TRBJ1-1; 7 bases are shared with TRBD1. After removal of 3 bases from V and 0 bases from J, the junction contained 2 bases not matched to a gene. The CDR3 is 14 residues long. Germline CDR1 SGHRS, CDR2 YFSETQ. The CDR3 sequence: CASSSGQLNTEAFF. CDR3 DNA: TGCGCCAGCAGCTCGGGACAGTTGAACACTGAAGCTTTCTTT.

For the CDR3, the DNA is TGTGCCAGCTTTCAGGGGAACCCCTACGAGCAGTACTTC. Residues: CASFQGNPYEQYF. V usage is TRBV6-5 and J usage is TRBJ2-7, with D possibly being TRBD1 (6 bases). This CDR3 region has 13 residues. Trimming left V 8 bases short and J 2 bases short, with 13 bases between. Per the germline V gene, CDR1 is MNHEY and CDR2 is SVGAGI.

The chain uses TRBV10-2 and TRBJ2-2; D is possibly TRBD1 (6 bases). CDR3 length: 15 residues. Trimming pared 1 base from V and 5 bases from J, leaving 11 bases between. Germline V lookup: CDR1 WSHSY, CDR2 SAAADI. CDR3 sequence (DNA): TGCGCCAGCAGTGAGTGGACAGTTGGGACCGGGGAGCTGTTTTTT. This sequence encodes CASSEWTVGTGELFF.

This sequence joins TRBV2 and TRBJ2-5; 10 bases match TRBD2. Unmatched junction bases numbered 10, after V lost 6 bases and J lost 3 bases. This CDR3 spans 16 amino acids. The germline CDR1 and CDR2 sequences are SNHLY and FYNNEI. CDR3 nucleotide sequence: TGTGCCAGCAGCCCCGGGACTAGCGCATTAAAAGAGACCCAGTACTTC. Its translation: CASSPGTSALKETQYF.

The J gene is TRBJ1-1, the V gene TRBV5-6; D gene unclear. CDR3 length equals 13 residues. Germline lookup yields CDR1 SGHDT and CDR2 YYEEEE. With 6 bases removed from V and 0 bases from J, the gap between germline ends came to 9 bases. This CDR3 is CASNRELNTEAFF. CDR3 coding DNA: TGTGCCAGCAATCGCGAACTGAACACTGAAGCTTTCTTT. Complete variable domain (other parts from reference TRBV5-6 and TRBJ1-1): DAGVTQSPTHLIKTRGQQVTLRCSPKSGHDTVSWYQQALGQGPQFIFQYYEEEERQRGNFPDRFSGHQFPNYSSELNVNALLLGDSALYLCASNRELNTEAFFGQGTRLTVV.

The rearrangement joins TRBV7-2 to TRBJ2-5; 8 bases map to TRBD2. The CDR3 consists of 16 residues. The germline V gene has CDR1 SGHTA and CDR2 FQGNSA. The V and J ends lost 1 base and 1 base, in that order; junction bases with no gene match: 5. In DNA form, the CDR3 reads TGTGCCAGCAGCTTAGTGGGCCGGGGGGGCCAAGAGACCCAGTACTTC. As protein: CASSLVGRGGQETQYF.

The chain employs TRBV9 and TRBJ2-5; D not certain. CDR1 is SGDLS, CDR2 YYNGEE, per germline. V dropped 0 bases and J dropped 5 bases, with 8 bases sitting between them. CDR3 size: 13 residues. The CDR3 is CASSVGTRETQYF. The CDR3 DNA reads as TGTGCCAGCAGCGTAGGAACGCGGGAGACCCAGTACTTC.

This chain uses TRBV9 with TRBJ2-3; tentative D call: TRBD1 (6 bases). The CDR3 totals 12 residues. The V and J ends lost 4 bases and 6 bases respectively, with 9 bases between them. From germline, CDR1 is SGDLS and CDR2 YYNGEE. CDR3: CASSPGDDTQYF. CDR3 in DNA: TGTGCCAGCAGCCCAGGGGACGATACGCAGTATTTT.

This clone occurred once. V usage is TRBV7-2 and J usage is TRBJ2-5, with 7 nucleotides matching TRBD2. Losses at the gene ends were 3 bases for V and 0 bases for J; bases not matched to a gene: 16. This CDR3 contains 19 residues. Germline assignment: CDR1 SGHTA and CDR2 FQGNSA. The CDR3 region is CASSLGSGPLGGYQETQYF. The CDR3 region has the DNA TGTGCCAGCAGCTTGGGTTCGGGGCCGTTGGGGGGGTACCAAGAGACCCAGTACTTC. Variable domain in full (rest from reference TRBV7-2 and TRBJ2-5): GAGVSQSPSNKVTEKGKDVELRCDPISGHTALYWYRQSLGQGLEFLIYFQGNSAPDKSGLPSDRFSAERTGGSVSTLTIQRTQQEDSAVYLCASSLGSGPLGGYQETQYFGPGTRLLVL.

The chain carries TRBV6-4 and TRBJ2-3; 7 bases agree with TRBD2. This CDR3 is built from 14 residues. Germline V gene data show CDR1 as MRHNA and CDR2 as SNTAGT. With V trimmed by 1 base and J by 4 bases, 2 bases remained unmatched. The chain's CDR3 is CASSDFAGADTQYF. In DNA, the CDR3 is TGTGCCAGCAGTGACTTCGCGGGAGCAGATACGCAGTATTTT.

The chain uses TRBV27 and TRBJ1-4; TRBD1 matches 7 bases. V trimming: 8 bases; J trimming: 7 bases; junction bases outside the gene matches: 10. The CDR3 runs to 14 residues. Germline CDR1 is MNHEY and CDR2 is SMNVEV (reference sequence). CDR3 loop: CASGGGTEIEKLFF. CDR3 coding DNA: TGTGCCAGCGGAGGGGGGACAGAAATTGAAAAACTGTTTTTT.